A single TCR beta chain is shown here with its context. This receptor's antigen is unknown. The record has no base qualities; no much larger clone is one base away. This sample is drawn from a study of blood T cell repertoires in COVID-19 (dated by TCRdb to about 2020). Study-wide context: The collaborator samples originated in the United States, Italy and Spain and spanned the acute and convalescent phases of COVID-19. The prospective study material was composed of cDNA or gDNA derived from T cells, B-cell-depleted T cells, or PBMCs. The dataset comprised deeply sampled blood TCRbeta repertoires from subjects exposed to, actively infected with, or recovered from COVID-19. The repertoires were released in a freely available public database meant as a resource for research on the immune response to SARS-CoV-2. Samples came from the ongoing ImmuneRACE study (first 160 participants) plus 1,254 subjects from 6 global collaborators. Sample metadata almost always included a de-identified subject ID, COVID-19 status, age in years and sex. Where available, HLA class I and class II types were taken from metadata supplied by the sample provider and were not determined by assay-based typing. The paper's findings and limits, for the study overall: The amount of clinical and demographic metadata varied by source and participant and was provided uncurated.

TCRbeta CDR3 regions were amplified from genomic DNA using the immunoSEQ Assay, a bias-controlled multiplex PCR. Concerning the study's data processing: The number of nucleated cells in each sample was estimated from the amplification of reference gene primers within the assay. To quantify the absolute abundance of each unique TCRbeta CDR3 rearrangement, sequence reads were collapsed and filtered. For each sample, productive Simpson clonality was calculated by taking the square root of Simpson's diversity index across productive rearrangements. The table was pulled from immuneACCESS by TCRdb, which kept in-frame rearrangements only. Such tables lose some clones; where checked, under half of the loss comes from unresolved V genes, and the rest has no known cause. For V, J and clone size, that table is used; D and trimming come from the DNA. This sample gives 50,000 to 70,000 clones in total; roughly two thirds of them show up just once. Around half of the sample goes to the ten largest clones.

Enrolling through a virtual design, the prospective study's participants ranged in age from roughly 18 to 95 years and lived across roughly 23 United States geographic areas. In the prospective study, participants were assigned to cohorts based on the clinical history participants reported in a screening survey and a study questionnaire. Exposed participants were defined as having been in contact with someone with a PCR-confirmed or clinician-diagnosed COVID-19 case within 2 weeks of study entry. Each participant in the prospective study had whole blood, serum and a nasopharyngeal or oropharyngeal swab collected by mobile phlebotomists. Over a roughly 2-month period, participants in the prospective study had the option of providing additional blood draws and questionnaires. Before DNA extraction, blood samples from the prospective study were shipped at room temperature or frozen. Sequencing was done on a sample of PBMCs or T cells enriched from blood (not recorded which). The TCR was taken from a woman in her sixties or seventies who had been exposed to COVID-19.

The nucleotide sequence reads as follows: TGTGCCAGCAGCTTATTGGACAGGTCGAGCTCCTATAATTCACCCCTCCACTTT. Its protein is CASSLLDRSSSYNSPLHF. The chain uses TRBV5-5 and TRBJ1-6, with 7 bases matching TRBD1. The CDR1 and CDR2 encoded by the germline V gene (reference sequence) are SGHKS and YYEKEE. The CDR3 spans 18 residues, from the cysteine through the phenylalanine. The kept DNA is CDR3 alone, 54 bases in frame from the first base. Here V drops 2 bases and J drops 0 bases, and the junction holds 8 bases not matched to any gene. When the CDR3 is completed using the reference TRBV5-5 and TRBJ1-6 genes on either side, the full variable domain is DAGVTQSPTHLIKTRGQQVTLRCSPISGHKSVSWYQQVLGQGPQFIFQYYEKEERGRGNFPDRFSARQFPNYSSELNVNALLLGDSALYLCASSLLDRSSSYNSPLHFGNGTRLTVT.